This T cell receptor beta chain was captured by sequencing in a study of cytomegalovirus exposure and HLA in healthy donors. Study-wide results and limits: Serostatus for CMV was the only available immune exposure information. Reports showed the classifier diagnosing cytomegalovirus status with high specificity and sensitivity.

In the PCR, 60 Vbeta and 13 Jbeta primers were used. The table came from immunoSEQ multiplex PCR; TCRdb's copy has only in-frame clones and leaves some out. This sample contains 200,000 or so clones. Germline V lookup: CDR1 MNHNS, CDR2 SASEGT. V was cut by 4 bases and J by 4 bases, with 4 bases left in between. The CDR3 consists of 11 residues. Concerning this clone: Its specificity is unknown.

This clonotype was sampled from a boy under 18 in good health and CMV-seronegative. Sequencing used PBMCs. The V call is TRBV6-1, the J call TRBJ2-5; D remains ambiguous. CDR3 in amino acids: CASSAGETQYF. The CDR3 nucleotides are TGTGCCAGCAGTGCGGGAGAGACCCAGTACTTC.